This T cell receptor beta chain was recovered during a study of metastatic and nonmetastatic thyroid tumors. The entire patient cohort was treatment-naive prior to thyroid surgery. In its sample, this clone is medium-sized. What it binds is not known. TCRdb ran MiXCR on the PCR reads. The repertoire has some 17,000 clones, around 26% of them found once; the top ten carry roughly 13%. The germline CDR1 and CDR2 sequences are MGHRA and YSYEKL. This CDR3 is 13 amino acids long. The junction had 0 bases not matched to a gene; V was cut back by 6 bases and J by 2 bases. Study-level points and caveats: As reported, TCR beta diversity in blood and tumor was significantly higher in malignant thyroid tumors than in benign nodules.

The receptor was isolated from a female donor with papillary thyroid cancer or a benign thyroid nodule (not recorded which). Some clones in this sample may be carry-over from other donors' samples. Sequencing input: tumor tissue. The chain carries TRBV4-1 and TRBJ1-4; 7 bases agree with TRBD1. The CDR3 loop reads CASRTGTNEKLFF. Here the CDR3 DNA reads TGCGCCAGCAGGACAGGGACTAATGAAAAACTGTTTTTT.